This T cell receptor (beta chain) originates from a study of T cell changes during pregnancy in multiple sclerosis. Clones were sequenced by immunoSEQ multiplex PCR, and TCRdb holds only the in-frame ones, with some missing. Here the sample spans around 24,000 clones, roughly 89% being singletons. Trimming at V came to 1 base and at J to 6 bases, leaving 10 bases not matched to a gene. Germline-derived CDR1 and CDR2 are SGHTS and YDEGEE. This CDR3 contains 16 residues. This TCR derives from a female donor in good health, enrolled as a control in a pregnancy study. This specimen consisted of CD8+ T cells from peripheral blood mononuclear cells, obtained in the first trimester of pregnancy. The V call is TRBV5-8, the J call TRBJ1-5; 7 bases are shared with TRBD1. The CDR3 sequence is CASSLWASQGIQPQHF. The CDR3 DNA reads TGTGCCAGCAGCTTGTGGGCATCACAGGGGATTCAGCCCCAGCATTTT.